Below, 20 T cell receptor beta chains from the same sample are listed, as sequenced in a study of blood T cell repertoires in COVID-19. Here immunoSEQ multiplex PCR was the method, and the copy in TCRdb shows in-frame clones only, minus some. Here the sample spans 300,000 to 450,000 clones, roughly 90% being singletons. The sequenced sample was peripheral blood. The receptors shown here come from a woman in her twenties or thirties with COVID-19, enrolled during active disease.

The chain's CDR3 is CASSSIRPGASGNTIYF. The CDR3 DNA reads as TGTGCCAGCAGCTCTATCCGTCCAGGGGCCTCTGGAAACACCATATATTTT. J is TRBJ1-3 and V is TRBV7-2; weak D call: TRBD1 (6 bases). The CDR3 totals 17 residues. Trimming cost V 4 bases and J 0 bases, with 16 bases left between them. The germline gives CDR1 SGHTA, CDR2 FQGNSA.

The sample holds one count of this clone. The chain employs TRBV18 and TRBJ2-6; 10 bases agree with TRBD1. This CDR3 has 17 amino acids. The V gene's germline CDR1 is KGHSH and CDR2 LQKENI. The V gene end was trimmed by 3 bases and the J gene end by 0 bases; junction bases not matched to a gene: 2. The CDR3: CASSPGQGFSGANVLTF. The CDR3 DNA reads TGTGCCAGCTCACCGGGACAGGGGTTCTCTGGGGCCAACGTCCTGACTTTC.

This clone appeared a few times. The chain recombines TRBV6-1 with TRBJ1-1; TRBD1 agrees at 9 bases. Germline values: CDR1 MNHNS, CDR2 SASEGT. This CDR3 region has 15 residues. The ends lost 3 bases at V and 7 bases at J; junction bases unmatched: 9. The CDR3 sequence: CASSDTGTGTLEAFF. CDR3 nucleotides: TGTGCCAGCAGTGACACCGGGACAGGGACCCTTGAAGCTTTCTTT.

The chain joins TRBV13 to TRBJ1-1; D may be TRBD1 (6 bases). V gave up 0 bases and J gave up 0 bases, with 17 bases separating them. The germline CDR1 and CDR2 sequences are PRHDT and FYEKMQ (reference sequence). The CDR3 is made up of 18 amino acids. CDR3 protein: CASSLGLWDNRMNTEAFF. The CDR3 region has the DNA TGTGCCAGCAGCTTAGGCCTGTGGGACAACCGAATGAACACTGAAGCTTTCTTT.

This clone was observed once. The chain couples TRBV6-2 or TRBV6-3 to TRBJ1-6; TRBD1 matches at 9 bases. This CDR3 spans 15 amino acids. With 7 bases clipped from V and 8 bases from J, the junction kept 9 bases outside the gene matches. Germline loops: CDR1 MNHEY, CDR2 SVGEGT. The CDR3 DNA reads TGTGCCAGCAACCCCGCCGGGACAGGGTATTCACCCCTCCACTTT. The encoded protein is CASNPAGTGYSPLHF.

The chain uses TRBV30 and TRBJ2-7; tentatively, D is TRBD1 (6 bases). Between the trimmed V and J ends, which lost 2 bases and 6 bases, there was a span of 14 bases. CDR3 length: 13 residues. Germline lookup yields CDR1 GTSNPN and CDR2 SVGIG (reference sequence). The CDR3 loop is CAWSKGVRSEQYV. The CDR3 coding sequence is TGTGCCTGGAGTAAGGGGGTCAGGAGCGAGCAGTACGTC.

The CDR3, as DNA: TGTGCCAGCAGTTACCCCCCAGGGGATCACACCGGGGAGCTGTTTTTT. Translating gives CASSYPPGDHTGELFF. This chain uses TRBV6-2 or TRBV6-3 with TRBJ2-2, with D maybe TRBD1 (6 bases). In germline, CDR1 is MNHEY, CDR2 SVGEGT. The CDR3 runs to 16 residues. V lost 2 bases, J lost 3 bases, and 13 bases lay in between.

V and J are TRBV4-3 and TRBJ1-3, with D hard to call. The CDR3 extends over 16 amino acids. CDR1 is LGHNA, CDR2 YSLEER, per germline. V lost 0 bases, J lost 4 bases, and 13 bases lay in between. CDR3 in amino acids: CASSQDIGGVGNTIYF. DNA for the CDR3: TGCGCCAGCAGCCAAGATATCGGAGGCGTAGGAAACACCATATATTTT.

This clone was counted a few times. The chain recombines TRBV9 with TRBJ1-5, with 7 bases matching TRBD1. Germline lookup yields CDR1 SGDLS and CDR2 YYNGEE. V lost 5 bases and J lost 0; bases outside the gene matches: 14. This CDR3 region has 18 residues. The CDR3 loop reads CASRTPGQRLYSNQPQHF. Written as DNA, the CDR3 is TGTGCCAGCAGGACACCGGGACAGAGACTTTATAGCAATCAGCCCCAGCATTTT.

V usage is TRBV5-8 and J usage is TRBJ2-2, with 9 bases aligning to TRBD2. J lost 3 bases, V lost 4 bases, and 10 bases had no gene match. Germline assignment: CDR1 SGHTS and CDR2 YDEGEE. This CDR3 is built from 17 residues. CDR3 sequence (DNA): TGTGCCAGCAGCCCCGAGATAGCGGGAGTTGACACCGGGGAGCTGTTTTTT. It specifies CASSPEIAGVDTGELFF.

The rearrangement links TRBV6-2 or TRBV6-3 to TRBJ2-3; 8 bases map to TRBD2. Germline trimming cut 6 bases from V and 6 bases from J; bases unmatched to any gene: 20. CDR1 and CDR2 (germline): MNHEY, SVGEGT. This CDR3 is built from 18 residues. CDR3 loop: CASSPPALAAGLVDTQYF. The DNA of the CDR3 is TGTGCCAGCAGCCCGCCCGCACTAGCGGCGGGATTAGTGGATACGCAGTATTTT.

The CDR3 protein is CASSSLRGQGSGGYTF. CDR3 nucleotides: TGTGCCAGCAGCTCCCTCCGAGGACAGGGCTCGGGCGGCTACACCTTC. The J gene is TRBJ1-2, the V gene TRBV7-2, with 8 bases matching TRBD1. The V segment lost 4 bases and the J segment 8 bases; nucleotides outside the gene matches: 15. The germline gives CDR1 SGHTA, CDR2 FQGNSA. CDR3 length: 16 residues.

This clone was seen only once. The chain carries TRBV9 and TRBJ1-2; 8 bases line up with TRBD1. CDR3 length: 12 amino acids. The trim removed 2 bases at V and 14 bases at J, leaving 8 bases unmatched. Germline CDR1 and CDR2: SGDLS and YYNGEE. The CDR3 loop is CASSVQEQGGTF. The CDR3 DNA is TGTGCCAGCAGCGTGCAAGAACAGGGGGGTACCTTC.

The chain combines TRBV19 with TRBJ1-1, with TRBD1 matching 10 bases. The junction had 4 bases not matched to a gene; V was cut back by 6 bases and J by 3 bases. This CDR3 spans 14 amino acids. Germline values: CDR1 LNHDA, CDR2 SQIVND (reference sequence). The CDR3 sequence: CASRTGGADTEAFF. Here the CDR3 DNA reads TGTGCCAGTAGGACAGGGGGCGCGGACACTGAAGCTTTCTTT.

This clone was recorded once. The chain combines TRBV19 with TRBJ2-5; 12 bases are a match to TRBD1. Germline V gene lookup returns CDR1 LNHDA and CDR2 SQIVND (reference sequence). This CDR3 comprises 15 residues. The ends lost 5 bases at V and 5 bases at J; junction bases unmatched: 6. CDR3 amino acids: CASSGTGGAWETQYF. CDR3 bases: TGTGCCAGTAGTGGGACAGGGGGCGCCTGGGAGACCCAGTACTTC. The entire variable domain, with the rest obtained from reference TRBV19 and TRBJ2-5, is as follows: DGGITQSPKYLFRKEGQNVTLSCEQNLNHDAMYWYRQDPGQGLRLIYYSQIVNDFQKGDIAEGYSVSREKKESFPLTVTSAQKNPTAFYLCASSGTGGAWETQYFGPGTRLLVL.

The CDR3, as DNA: TGTGCCTGGAGTGTAGGCAGGGTCGCCGGGGAGCTGTTTTTT. Translated: CAWSVGRVAGELFF. The chain employs TRBV30 and TRBJ2-2; weak D call: TRBD1 (5 bases). This CDR3 region has 14 residues. In germline, CDR1 is GTSNPN, CDR2 SVGIG (reference sequence). V lost 0 bases and J 6 bases, leaving 11 bases between the germline ends. The whole variable domain, filled in from reference TRBV30 and TRBJ2-2, reads SQTIHQWPATLVQPVGSPLSLECTVEGTSNPNLYWYRQAAGRGLQLLFYSVGIGQISSEVPQNLSASRPQDRQFILSSKKLLLSDSGFYLCAWSVGRVAGELFFGEGSRLTVL.

The chain is built from TRBV10-1 and TRBJ1-4; maybe TRBD1 (5 bases). V lost 7 bases to trimming and J lost 8 bases, with 17 bases between them. Germline CDR1 is WNHNN and CDR2 is SYGVQD (reference sequence). The CDR3 is 14 amino acids. The CDR3 DNA reads as TGCGCCAGCACCCCAGCCAGGGTCGGGGAAAAACTGTTTTTT. Residues: CASTPARVGEKLFF.

The chain joins TRBV5-1 to TRBJ2-3, with D possibly matching TRBD2 (6 bases). Germline V gives CDR1 SGHRS, CDR2 YFSETQ. The ends were cut back, 3 bases at V and 0 bases at J, with 11 bases in the middle. The CDR3 extends over 15 amino acids. CDR3 DNA sequence: TGCGCCAGCAGCTGGGGGGAGGCTAGCACAGATACGCAGTATTTT. Its protein is CASSWGEASTDTQYF.

The chain employs TRBV12-3 or TRBV12-4 and TRBJ2-7; TRBD1 matches at 7 bases. V lost 3 bases and J lost 7; bases outside the gene matches: 6. CDR3 length equals 13 residues. CDR3 DNA sequence: TGTGCCAGCAGTTTTACAGGGGCCGGGGAGCAGTACTTC. Translation: CASSFTGAGEQYF.

The V and J genes are TRBV5-1 and TRBJ2-3, with D maybe TRBD2 (5 bases). The ends were cut back, 3 bases at V and 4 bases at J, with 12 bases in the middle. CDR3 length: 14 residues. Germline CDR1 SGHRS, CDR2 YFSETQ. The CDR3 DNA reads as TGCGCCAGCAGCTGGACTCCCCCGCCAGATACGCAGTATTTT. Protein sequence: CASSWTPPPDTQYF.